This is a list of T cell receptor beta chains from one sample in a study of early T cells in non-severe SARS-CoV-2 infection. A single record per CDR3 protein comes from TCRdb applying MiXCR to the 5' RACE reads. The sample holds approximately 69,000 distinct CDR3 sequences, around 12% seen once. The sample consisted of whole blood, taken at baseline. The source of these receptors is an adult who was a healthcare worker with PCR-confirmed SARS-CoV-2 infection or an uninfected control (not recorded which). Both conserved end residues are trimmed from each CDR3.

j_call | v_call | cdr3_aa
TRBJ1-1 | TRBV18 | ASSPRTGDRNTEAF
TRBJ2-1 | TRBV11-2 | ASSRGDRRYNEQF
TRBJ2-6 | TRBV12-3/TRBV12-4 | ASSYQGALGANVLT
TRBJ2-7 | TRBV6-1 | ATTEGFGTVVYEQY
TRBJ2-5 | TRBV11-2 | ASSLGGLAGVQETQY
TRBJ1-4 | TRBV18 | ASSPRDGRDGPNEKLF
TRBJ2-3 | TRBV7-9 | ASSPRGSQY
TRBJ2-5 | TRBV9 | ASSGSGLWRETQY
TRBJ2-3 | TRBV11-2 | ASSLEVSGGNTQY
TRBJ2-1 | TRBV4-2 | ASSPALGGGNEQF
TRBJ2-5 | TRBV4-1 | ASRPGRGLDRNKETQY
TRBJ1-6 | TRBV11-2 | ASSHGTGTAPLH
TRBJ2-7 | TRBV29-1 | SVLRGYEQY
TRBJ1-1 | TRBV5-6 | ASSSTDRANTEAF
TRBJ2-3 | TRBV19 | ASSRQGRINTDTQY
TRBJ1-5 | TRBV11-2 | ASSLHSAGGQPQH
TRBJ2-7 | TRBV12-3/TRBV12-4 | ASSLGESYEQY
TRBJ2-1 | TRBV18 | ASSYGLSSYNEQF
TRBJ2-4 | TRBV4-2 | ASSQEIDRFQY
TRBJ2-3 | TRBV6-6 | ASGAHSSTDTQY
TRBJ2-5 | TRBV18 | ASSPGFQETQY
TRBJ2-3 | TRBV11-2 | ASSLRQTTDTQY
TRBJ2-1 | TRBV11-3 | ASSQDGLSYNEQF
TRBJ1-1 | TRBV5-6 | ASSRGGTEAF
TRBJ1-3 | TRBV4-1 | ASSHPQGPGTMRTAGNTIY
TRBJ2-7 | TRBV20-1 | SARDTMARLEYEQY
TRBJ1-2 | TRBV5-4 | ASSLDGGYT